This TCR beta chain was documented in a study of response to subunit inactivated influenza vaccine. TCRdb passed the RT-PCR reads through MiXCR, listing each CDR3 protein once. The sample consists of roughly 700,000 distinct CDR3 sequences, around 13% of them appearing once. This clonotype was seen ten or more times. V dropped 10 bases and J dropped 8; count of bases not matched to a gene: 8. The CDR3 is 13 residues long. The rearrangement uses TRBV12-3 or TRBV12-4 and TRBJ2-1, with TRBD1 matching over 10 bases. Material: PBMCs from blood, obtained approximately 15 days before vaccination. The receptor comes from a man aged 45-65 years who received an inactivated influenza vaccine. The CDR3 here is CATRDRGDHEQFF. CDR3 DNA sequence: TGTGCCACTCGGGACAGGGGAGATCATGAGCAGTTCTTC.